This T cell receptor (beta chain) was identified in a study of blood T cell repertoires in COVID-19. The length of the CDR3 is 16 residues. Germline values: CDR1 MNHNS, CDR2 SASEGT. J was trimmed by 7 bases and V by 2 bases; bases with no gene match: 8. In the authors' methods: It was from reference gene primer amplification that nucleated cell counts were estimated. TCRdb keeps only in-frame clones here, not all; method: immunoSEQ multiplex PCR. Clonal size and the V and J genes are those of that table, whereas D and trimming came from the DNA. The sample yields roughly 40,000 clones, about 90% seen once.

The chain links TRBV6-1 to TRBJ2-1, with 10 bases matching TRBD2. The TCR sequence derives from a man aged 70 or older with acute or convalescent COVID-19. The sequencing sample was made of peripheral blood. The DNA for the CDR3 is TGTGCCAGCAGTGAATGGGGGACTAGCGCCGGAAATGAGCAGTTCTTC. Translated, it gives CASSEWGTSAGNEQFF.